Listed below are T cell receptor beta chains from one sample, sequenced in a study of T-cell reconstitution after alpha-beta-depleted transplantation in children. TCRdb re-derived calls from the PCR reads in MiXCR, one entry per CDR3 protein. The sample comprises hundreds of thousands of distinct CDR3 sequences, 8% to 11% of which are singletons, and 3.5% to 5% rests with the top ten. This material consisted of PBMCs from the stem cell graft donor, taken from the stem cell graft. These receptors came from a human donor who donated a stem cell graft to a child with acute myeloid leukemia. Each CDR3 is given with its conserved first and last residue. Fields, in order: CDR3 DNA, CDR3 protein, clone size, D gene, J gene, V gene. A D gene is named only where the DNA matches it firmly. Where a row states a size, it is once, few, many or the class of an expanded clone; other rows omit it.

cdr3_nt: TGTGCCAGCAGCTTAGGTGGCGCACGAGATGACAAAAACATTCAGTACTTC
cdr3_aa: CASSLGGARDDKNIQYF
clone_size: few
d_call: .
j_call: TRBJ2-4
v_call: TRBV7-2

cdr3_nt: TGTGCCAGCAGTCCCCTAGCGGGACCCCGTCTGTTCAAGGAGACCCAGTACTTC
cdr3_aa: CASSPLAGPRLFKETQYF
clone_size: .
d_call: TRBD2
j_call: TRBJ2-5
v_call: TRBV6-2/TRBV6-3

cdr3_nt: TGTGCCAGCAGTTCGGACCTAGCGGGAGGGTTGGATGAGCAGTTCTTC
cdr3_aa: CASSSDLAGGLDEQFF
clone_size: many
d_call: TRBD2
j_call: TRBJ2-1
v_call: TRBV12-3/TRBV12-4

cdr3_nt: TGTGCCAGCAGTTTATTTGGGTTGAATTCACCCCTCCACTTT
cdr3_aa: CASSLFGLNSPLHF
clone_size: .
d_call: .
j_call: TRBJ1-6
v_call: TRBV27

cdr3_nt: TGTGCCAGCAGCCCTCCCGGGTCTTACACTGAAGCTTTCTTT
cdr3_aa: CASSPPGSYTEAFF
clone_size: many
d_call: .
j_call: TRBJ1-1
v_call: TRBV28

cdr3_nt: TGCGCCAGCAGCTTGAACGGGCTAAACTATGGCTACACCTTC
cdr3_aa: CASSLNGLNYGYTF
clone_size: .
d_call: .
j_call: TRBJ1-2
v_call: TRBV5-1

cdr3_nt: TGTGCCTCAGCCGGGACTAGCGCCACAGATACGCAGTATTTT
cdr3_aa: CASAGTSATDTQYF
clone_size: .
d_call: TRBD2
j_call: TRBJ2-3
v_call: TRBV30

cdr3_nt: TGCAGTGCTAACCAGGGGGTCCGCCAGCCCCAGCATTTT
cdr3_aa: CSANQGVRQPQHF
clone_size: .
d_call: TRBD1
j_call: TRBJ1-5
v_call: TRBV20-1

cdr3_nt: TGCAGTGCTAGAAGCCCCACTAGCGGGAGGCCAGATACGCAGTATTTT
cdr3_aa: CSARSPTSGRPDTQYF
clone_size: few
d_call: TRBD2
j_call: TRBJ2-3
v_call: TRBV20-1

cdr3_nt: TGTGCCAGCACCCTAGGACTAGCGGGGTTCTCCTACGAGCAGTACTTC
cdr3_aa: CASTLGLAGFSYEQYF
clone_size: .
d_call: TRBD2
j_call: TRBJ2-7
v_call: TRBV6-1

cdr3_nt: TGTGCCAGCAGCTCGGCGGACAGGCCCTCTGCAGATACGCAGTATTTT
cdr3_aa: CASSSADRPSADTQYF
clone_size: many
d_call: TRBD1
j_call: TRBJ2-3
v_call: TRBV5-6

cdr3_nt: TGCAGCGTTCAGGGACGGCATACCACCTCTGGGGCCAACGTCCTGACTTTC
cdr3_aa: CSVQGRHTTSGANVLTF
clone_size: many
d_call: .
j_call: TRBJ2-6
v_call: TRBV29-1

cdr3_nt: TGCGCCAGCAGCTTGGCTGGAGACACAGATACGCAGTATTTT
cdr3_aa: CASSLAGDTDTQYF
clone_size: many
d_call: .
j_call: TRBJ2-3
v_call: TRBV5-1

cdr3_nt: TGCAGCGTTGAAAAGGGCCCTGCCAATGAGCAGTTCTTC
cdr3_aa: CSVEKGPANEQFF
clone_size: few
d_call: .
j_call: TRBJ2-1
v_call: TRBV29-1

cdr3_nt: TGTGCCTGGAGCCATGGAGGGGCCGGGAACACAGATACGCAGTATTTT
cdr3_aa: CAWSHGGAGNTDTQYF
clone_size: .
d_call: .
j_call: TRBJ2-3
v_call: TRBV30

cdr3_nt: TGTGCCAGCTCACCACCAACCTTGGCCTACAATGAGCAGTTCTTC
cdr3_aa: CASSPPTLAYNEQFF
clone_size: many
d_call: .
j_call: TRBJ2-1
v_call: TRBV18

cdr3_nt: TGTGCCAGCAGCGTGCGGGGGCCGGGCGAAAAACTGTTTTTT
cdr3_aa: CASSVRGPGEKLFF
clone_size: few
d_call: .
j_call: TRBJ1-4
v_call: TRBV5-5

cdr3_nt: TGCAGTGCTAGAGGGAGTAGGGGGGCCAAAAACATTCAGTACTTC
cdr3_aa: CSARGSRGAKNIQYF
clone_size: many
d_call: .
j_call: TRBJ2-4
v_call: TRBV20-1

cdr3_nt: TGCAGCGCCCGAAGGTTCTCCGGGACAGGGTCTCAAAGCACAGATACGCAGTATTTT
cdr3_aa: CSARRFSGTGSQSTDTQYF
clone_size: many
d_call: TRBD1
j_call: TRBJ2-3
v_call: TRBV29-1

cdr3_nt: TGTGCCAGCAGTTATCGTCCCGCCGCCGGGGAGCTGTTTTTT
cdr3_aa: CASSYRPAAGELFF
clone_size: many
d_call: .
j_call: TRBJ2-2
v_call: TRBV6-2/TRBV6-3

cdr3_nt: TGTGCCAGCAGCACCGTGGGGGTAACAGGAAACACCATATATTTT
cdr3_aa: CASSTVGVTGNTIYF
clone_size: few
d_call: .
j_call: TRBJ1-3
v_call: TRBV7-8

cdr3_nt: TGTGCCAGCAGCTTGGCCCTCTTTCGGACTGGAGAGCAGTACTTC
cdr3_aa: CASSLALFRTGEQYF
clone_size: .
d_call: .
j_call: TRBJ2-7
v_call: TRBV5-5

cdr3_nt: TGTGCCAGCAGTCTGCTGGGAGAAACCGGGGAGCTGTTTTTT
cdr3_aa: CASSLLGETGELFF
clone_size: few
d_call: .
j_call: TRBJ2-2
v_call: TRBV12-3/TRBV12-4

cdr3_nt: TGTGCCGGAACAGTCACTAGCGGGAGAGCAGATACGCAGTATTTT
cdr3_aa: CAGTVTSGRADTQYF
clone_size: .
d_call: TRBD2
j_call: TRBJ2-3
v_call: TRBV30

cdr3_nt: TGTGCCAGCAGTTTATCCCGCTTCCAAGAGACCCAGTACTTC
cdr3_aa: CASSLSRFQETQYF
clone_size: many
d_call: .
j_call: TRBJ2-5
v_call: TRBV27

cdr3_nt: TGCAGCGGAGGACCTCCGGACAATGAGCAGTTCTTC
cdr3_aa: CSGGPPDNEQFF
clone_size: few
d_call: .
j_call: TRBJ2-1
v_call: TRBV29-1

cdr3_nt: TGTGCCAGCAGCACCAAATCCGGGACAGGGGCACTAGCCAAAAACATTCAGTACTTC
cdr3_aa: CASSTKSGTGALAKNIQYF
clone_size: many
d_call: TRBD1
j_call: TRBJ2-4
v_call: TRBV7-2

cdr3_nt: TGTGCCAGCAGCCCCCGACTAGCGGGAGGTACCTCCCAAGAGACCCAGTACTTC
cdr3_aa: CASSPRLAGGTSQETQYF
clone_size: .
d_call: TRBD2
j_call: TRBJ2-5
v_call: TRBV7-8

cdr3_nt: TGTGCCAGCACGATAAGCGGGAGTCACAATGAGCAGTTCTTC
cdr3_aa: CASTISGSHNEQFF
clone_size: many
d_call: TRBD2
j_call: TRBJ2-1
v_call: TRBV7-6

cdr3_nt: TGTGCCAGCAGCTTAACGGTCGCGGGAACGGGGCAAGAGACCCAGTACTTC
cdr3_aa: CASSLTVAGTGQETQYF
clone_size: many
d_call: .
j_call: TRBJ2-5
v_call: TRBV7-9

cdr3_nt: TGTGCCAGCACCTCCAGGAACCGACAAGAGACCCAGTACTTC
cdr3_aa: CASTSRNRQETQYF
clone_size: .
d_call: .
j_call: TRBJ2-5
v_call: TRBV12-3/TRBV12-4

cdr3_nt: TGCGCCAGCAGCTCAACAGGGATCGCAGAGACCCAGTACTTC
cdr3_aa: CASSSTGIAETQYF
clone_size: few
d_call: .
j_call: TRBJ2-5
v_call: TRBV5-1

cdr3_nt: TGTGCCAGCAGTCCCTGGAGGGGACAGGGGGCGGATGGCTACACCTTC
cdr3_aa: CASSPWRGQGADGYTF
clone_size: few
d_call: TRBD1
j_call: TRBJ1-2
v_call: TRBV27

cdr3_nt: TGCAGTGCTAGATCCCGGGACTACAACTACAATGAGCAGTTCTTC
cdr3_aa: CSARSRDYNYNEQFF
clone_size: .
d_call: TRBD2
j_call: TRBJ2-1
v_call: TRBV20-1

cdr3_nt: TGCAGCGTTCTTCTGAGAATGGACACCGGGGAGCTGTTTTTT
cdr3_aa: CSVLLRMDTGELFF
clone_size: many
d_call: .
j_call: TRBJ2-2
v_call: TRBV29-1

cdr3_nt: TGTGCCAGCAGCCAGCCGGGACTAGCGAAGAATGAGCAGTTCTTC
cdr3_aa: CASSQPGLAKNEQFF
clone_size: .
d_call: TRBD2
j_call: TRBJ2-1
v_call: TRBV7-2

cdr3_nt: TGTGCCAGCAGCTACCTTTCCCCGGGACAGGGGACAGATACGCAGTATTTT
cdr3_aa: CASSYLSPGQGTDTQYF
clone_size: .
d_call: TRBD1
j_call: TRBJ2-3
v_call: TRBV12-3/TRBV12-4

cdr3_nt: TGTGCCATCAGTGAAGGAGGGACAGGGGTTGGAGAGACCCAGTACTTC
cdr3_aa: CAISEGGTGVGETQYF
clone_size: many
d_call: TRBD1
j_call: TRBJ2-5
v_call: TRBV10-3

cdr3_nt: TGTGCCAGCAGCCCGACTAGCGGGAGGGTCTACGAGCAGTACTTC
cdr3_aa: CASSPTSGRVYEQYF
clone_size: many
d_call: TRBD2
j_call: TRBJ2-7
v_call: TRBV7-6

cdr3_nt: TGTGCCATCAGTAGGCCTCAAGTCCGGGACGAAAGGGAGACCCAGTACTTC
cdr3_aa: CAISRPQVRDERETQYF
clone_size: .
d_call: .
j_call: TRBJ2-5
v_call: TRBV10-3

cdr3_nt: TGTGCCAGCTCTCCTGGAGCAGGCCCCGAAGAGACCCAGTACTTC
cdr3_aa: CASSPGAGPEETQYF
clone_size: few
d_call: .
j_call: TRBJ2-5
v_call: TRBV18

cdr3_nt: TGTGCCACCAACTCTAGGACAGGGCCTGTCAATGAGCAGTTCTTC
cdr3_aa: CATNSRTGPVNEQFF
clone_size: many
d_call: TRBD1
j_call: TRBJ2-1
v_call: TRBV24-1

cdr3_nt: TGCGCCAGCAGCCCCCCTCAGGGCGTCCCTGAAGCTTTCTTT
cdr3_aa: CASSPPQGVPEAFF
clone_size: .
d_call: .
j_call: TRBJ1-1
v_call: TRBV5-1

cdr3_nt: TGTGCCAGCAACCCTACAGGGGGTTCCCTCTACGAGCAGTACTTC
cdr3_aa: CASNPTGGSLYEQYF
clone_size: many
d_call: .
j_call: TRBJ2-7
v_call: TRBV21-1

cdr3_nt: TGTGCCTGCGCGAGAGCCAGCTCCTACGAGCAGTACTTC
cdr3_aa: CACARASSYEQYF
clone_size: .
d_call: .
j_call: TRBJ2-7
v_call: TRBV6-6

cdr3_nt: TGCAGCGTTGGTTATTTGGCGGGAGGGCCCAGCACAGATACGCAGTATTTT
cdr3_aa: CSVGYLAGGPSTDTQYF
clone_size: few
d_call: TRBD2
j_call: TRBJ2-3
v_call: TRBV29-1

cdr3_nt: TGCAGCGTTGGAGGTAGCGGGAGGGAGGCCAAAAACATTCAGTACTTC
cdr3_aa: CSVGGSGREAKNIQYF
clone_size: .
d_call: TRBD2
j_call: TRBJ2-4
v_call: TRBV29-1

cdr3_nt: TGTGCCAGCAGTTGGGACAGGGCAATCATGAACACTGAAGCTTTCTTT
cdr3_aa: CASSWDRAIMNTEAFF
clone_size: many
d_call: TRBD1
j_call: TRBJ1-1
v_call: TRBV7-8

cdr3_nt: TGTGCCAGCAGCGCAATAGTAAGGACTAGCGCCGCAGATACGCAGTATTTT
cdr3_aa: CASSAIVRTSAADTQYF
clone_size: few
d_call: TRBD2
j_call: TRBJ2-3
v_call: TRBV7-6

cdr3_nt: TGTGCCGGTCAACGCAGGTTTAGCAATCAGCCCCAGCATTTT
cdr3_aa: CAGQRRFSNQPQHF
clone_size: .
d_call: .
j_call: TRBJ1-5
v_call: TRBV28

cdr3_nt: TGTGCCAGCAGTCTACTAGCGAACAATGAGCAGTTCTTC
cdr3_aa: CASSLLANNEQFF
clone_size: many
d_call: TRBD2
j_call: TRBJ2-1
v_call: TRBV12-3/TRBV12-4

cdr3_nt: TGTGCCAGTAGTATGACCGGGGTTCCCAATGAGCAGTTCTTC
cdr3_aa: CASSMTGVPNEQFF
clone_size: many
d_call: .
j_call: TRBJ2-1
v_call: TRBV19

cdr3_nt: TGCGCCAGCAGCTCGACAGGGAGGGAAGCTTTCTTT
cdr3_aa: CASSSTGREAFF
clone_size: .
d_call: TRBD1
j_call: TRBJ1-1
v_call: TRBV5-1

cdr3_nt: TGCAGCGTTGTGCGTGGGAGGCCCTACGAGCAGTACTTC
cdr3_aa: CSVVRGRPYEQYF
clone_size: many
d_call: .
j_call: TRBJ2-7
v_call: TRBV29-1

cdr3_nt: TGCGCCAGCAGCTCCGGGTTAGCGAAGAGCTACGAGCAGTACTTC
cdr3_aa: CASSSGLAKSYEQYF
clone_size: .
d_call: .
j_call: TRBJ2-7
v_call: TRBV5-1

cdr3_nt: TGTGCCAGCAGCTTCGGGAGCGCCGGTGAAAAACTGTTTTTT
cdr3_aa: CASSFGSAGEKLFF
clone_size: many
d_call: .
j_call: TRBJ1-4
v_call: TRBV7-2

cdr3_nt: TGTGCCAGCAGTAGCTCCAACAGGCCAACTAATGAAAAACTGTTTTTT
cdr3_aa: CASSSSNRPTNEKLFF
clone_size: .
d_call: .
j_call: TRBJ1-4
v_call: TRBV2

cdr3_nt: TGTGCCAGCAGTGCCTTCTCCGGGCCACGGGATACGCAGTATTTT
cdr3_aa: CASSAFSGPRDTQYF
clone_size: .
d_call: .
j_call: TRBJ2-3
v_call: TRBV25-1

cdr3_nt: TGCAGCGTTGACGAAGCGGGGAGCTCCTACGAGCAGTACTTC
cdr3_aa: CSVDEAGSSYEQYF
clone_size: many
d_call: TRBD2
j_call: TRBJ2-7
v_call: TRBV29-1